This T cell receptor beta chain was found in a study of cytomegalovirus exposure and HLA in healthy donors. The germline V gene encodes CDR1 SQVTM and CDR2 ANQGSEA. The CDR3 consists of 13 residues. The V and J ends lost 4 bases and 2 bases, in that order; junction bases with no gene match: 4. The primer mix had 60 Vbeta and 13 Jbeta primers. The repertoire was sequenced with immunoSEQ multiplex PCR; TCRdb's copy has only in-frame clones and lacks some. This sample has over 90,000 clones, with roughly 83% found just once. V usage is TRBV29-1 and J usage is TRBJ1-2, with TRBD1 matching over 7 bases. The sequencing input was PBMCs. This receptor was identified in a middle-aged man in good health and CMV-seronegative. CDR3 in DNA: TGCAGCGTTGGAAGGGGGCAGAACTATGGCTACACCTTC. Protein: CSVGRGQNYGYTF.